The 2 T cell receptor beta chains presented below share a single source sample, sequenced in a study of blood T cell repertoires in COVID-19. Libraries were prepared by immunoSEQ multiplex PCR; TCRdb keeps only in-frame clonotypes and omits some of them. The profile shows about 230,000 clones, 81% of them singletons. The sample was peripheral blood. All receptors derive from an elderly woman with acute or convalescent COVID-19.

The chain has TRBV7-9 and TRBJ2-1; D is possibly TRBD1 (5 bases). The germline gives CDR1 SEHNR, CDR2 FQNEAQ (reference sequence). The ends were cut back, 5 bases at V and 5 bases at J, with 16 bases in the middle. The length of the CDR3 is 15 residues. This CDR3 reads CASSQRFQGNNEQFF. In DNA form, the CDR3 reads TGTGCCAGCAGCCAAAGGTTCCAGGGAAACAATGAGCAGTTCTTC.

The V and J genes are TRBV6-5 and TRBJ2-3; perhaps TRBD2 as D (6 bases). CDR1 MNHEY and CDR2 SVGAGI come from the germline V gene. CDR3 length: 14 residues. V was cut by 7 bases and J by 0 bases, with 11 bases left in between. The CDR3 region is CASILAESTDTQYF. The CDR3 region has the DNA TGTGCCAGCATACTAGCTGAGAGCACAGATACGCAGTATTTT.